Listed below are T cell receptor beta chains from one sample, sequenced in a study of blood T cell repertoires in COVID-19. TCRdb keeps only in-frame clones here, not all; method: immunoSEQ multiplex PCR. Among almost 250,000 clones listed, around 90% were seen once. Sequencing input: PBMCs or T cells enriched from blood (not recorded which). These receptors all stem from a woman in her fifties or sixties who had recovered from COVID-19. CDR3s include the opening cysteine and the closing phenylalanine or tryptophan. The order of the fields is clone size, J gene, V gene, D gene, CDR3 protein, CDR3 DNA. D genes are given only for firm matches. A clone size is listed for some rows: how often the clone was seen (once, few, many), or a class if it is expanded.

size: NA; J: TRBJ1-3; V: TRBV14; D: NA; CDR3: CASSQVISGNTIYF; DNA: TGTGCCAGCAGCCAAGTAATCTCTGGAAACACCATATATTTT
size: NA; J: TRBJ1-5; V: TRBV5-3; D: NA; CDR3: CARSLNSHQPQHF; DNA: TGTGCCAGAAGCTTGAACAGCCATCAGCCCCAGCATTTT
size: NA; J: TRBJ2-3; V: TRBV27; D: NA; CDR3: CASCRLASTDTQYF; DNA: TGTGCCAGCTGCAGATTAGCCTCCACAGATACGCAGTATTTT
size: NA; J: TRBJ1-2; V: TRBV29-1; D: NA; CDR3: CSVDKNYGYTF; DNA: TGCAGCGTGGACAAGAACTATGGCTACACCTTC
size: few; J: TRBJ2-1; V: TRBV18; D: NA; CDR3: CASSPTTNEQFF; DNA: TGTGCCAGCTCACCAACCACAAATGAGCAGTTCTTC
size: NA; J: TRBJ2-3; V: TRBV5-1; D: NA; CDR3: CASSHQGGNGDTQYF; DNA: TGCGCCAGCAGCCATCAGGGCGGGAACGGAGATACGCAGTATTTT
size: once; J: TRBJ1-1; V: TRBV29-1; D: NA; CDR3: CSVRMRQGRAEAFF; DNA: TGCAGCGTTCGAATGAGGCAGGGCAGAGCTGAAGCTTTCTTT
size: NA; J: TRBJ1-2; V: TRBV28; D: NA; CDR3: CASSSGDSGYTF; DNA: TGTGCCAGCAGTTCAGGGGATTCTGGCTACACCTTC
size: few; J: TRBJ1-1; V: TRBV30; D: NA; CDR3: CAWSQGLSTEAFF; DNA: TGTGCCTGGAGTCAGGGGTTGTCCACTGAAGCTTTCTTT
size: NA; J: TRBJ1-6; V: TRBV30; D: NA; CDR3: CAWMGVNNSPLHF; DNA: TGTGCCTGGATGGGAGTCAATAATTCACCCCTCCACTTT
size: NA; J: TRBJ1-2; V: TRBV4-1; D: NA; CDR3: CASSQDPRRGYGYTF; DNA: TGCGCCAGCAGCCAAGACCCCCGCAGGGGCTATGGCTACACCTTC
size: NA; J: TRBJ1-1; V: TRBV7-9; D: NA; CDR3: CASSQGQLNTEAFF; DNA: TGTGCCAGCAGCCAAGGACAGTTGAACACTGAAGCTTTCTTT
size: NA; J: TRBJ2-2; V: TRBV18; D: TRBD1; CDR3: CASSTGGPGTGELFF; DNA: TGTGCCAGCTCTACAGGGGGGCCTGGGACCGGGGAGCTGTTTTTT
size: NA; J: TRBJ1-2; V: TRBV28; D: NA; CDR3: CASSLAGTSFSNYGYTF; DNA: TGTGCCAGCAGCTTAGCCGGGACATCGTTTTCTAACTATGGCTACACCTTC
size: NA; J: TRBJ1-3; V: TRBV28; D: NA; CDR3: CASSPQIKSTGNTIYF; DNA: TGTGCCAGCAGTCCCCAGATCAAGTCAACTGGAAACACCATATATTTT
size: few; J: TRBJ1-2; V: TRBV6-1; D: TRBD1; CDR3: CASSEAPMGQNYGYTF; DNA: TGTGCCAGCAGTGAAGCGCCAATGGGACAGAACTATGGCTACACCTTC
size: NA; J: TRBJ2-5; V: TRBV5-5; D: TRBD2; CDR3: CASYRGGETQYF; DNA: TGTGCCAGCTATCGCGGGGGGGAGACCCAGTACTTC
size: NA; J: TRBJ2-1; V: TRBV19; D: TRBD2; CDR3: CASSTIQTSGSYNEQFF; DNA: TGTGCCAGTAGTACCATCCAAACTAGCGGGAGTTACAATGAGCAGTTCTTC
size: NA; J: TRBJ1-5; V: TRBV18; D: NA; CDR3: CASSYQAGPSNQPQHF; DNA: TGTGCCAGCTCCTACCAGGCGGGGCCGAGCAATCAGCCCCAGCATTTT
size: NA; J: TRBJ1-1; V: TRBV5-6; D: TRBD1; CDR3: CASSLRQGFSEAFF; DNA: TGTGCCAGCAGCTTGAGACAGGGTTTTTCTGAAGCTTTCTTT
size: NA; J: TRBJ2-1; V: TRBV18; D: NA; CDR3: CASSVGRDNEQFF; DNA: TGTGCCAGCTCCGTGGGCAGAGACAATGAGCAGTTCTTC
size: once; J: TRBJ1-4; V: TRBV30; D: TRBD1; CDR3: CAWNDGTGNEKLFF; DNA: TGTGCCTGGAACGACGGGACAGGGAATGAAAAACTGTTTTTT
size: NA; J: TRBJ1-5; V: TRBV4-1; D: NA; CDR3: CASSQFPGEPQHF; DNA: TGCGCCAGCAGCCAGTTTCCGGGGGAGCCCCAGCATTTT
size: NA; J: TRBJ2-2; V: TRBV5-4; D: TRBD1; CDR3: CASSRGQGRDTGELFF; DNA: TGTGCCAGCAGCCGCGGACAGGGGAGGGACACCGGGGAGCTGTTTTTT
size: NA; J: TRBJ2-3; V: TRBV7-9; D: NA; CDR3: CASSLVRSGDTQYF; DNA: TGTGCCAGCAGCTTAGTTCGGAGCGGGGATACGCAGTATTTT
size: NA; J: TRBJ1-1; V: TRBV9; D: NA; CDR3: CASSVSLGTEAFF; DNA: TGTGCCAGCAGCGTTAGCTTGGGCACTGAAGCTTTCTTT
size: NA; J: TRBJ1-5; V: TRBV6-6; D: NA; CDR3: CASSPTERNQPQHF; DNA: TGTGCCAGCAGTCCGACGGAGCGCAATCAGCCCCAGCATTTT
size: NA; J: TRBJ2-5; V: TRBV5-1; D: NA; CDR3: CASSIKGRETQYF; DNA: TGCGCCAGCAGCATCAAGGGGAGGGAGACCCAGTACTTC
size: NA; J: TRBJ2-7; V: TRBV5-6; D: TRBD1; CDR3: CASSGTGAITYEQYF; DNA: TGTGCCAGCAGCGGGACAGGGGCGATTACCTACGAGCAGTACTTC
size: NA; J: TRBJ2-7; V: TRBV27; D: TRBD2; CDR3: CASSFGAGGPYEQYF; DNA: TGTGCCAGCAGTTTCGGAGCGGGAGGGCCTTACGAGCAGTACTTC
size: once; J: TRBJ2-7; V: TRBV27; D: NA; CDR3: CASSPRGGTGGYEQYF; DNA: TGTGCCAGCAGCCCCCGAGGGGGGACGGGGGGATACGAGCAGTACTTC
size: NA; J: TRBJ2-1; V: TRBV5-1; D: TRBD1; CDR3: CASNLGPGGYNEQFF; DNA: TGCGCCAGCAACCTCGGGCCAGGGGGATATAATGAGCAGTTCTTC
size: NA; J: TRBJ2-7; V: TRBV10-3; D: NA; CDR3: CAISESLANYEQYF; DNA: TGTGCCATCAGTGAGAGCCTAGCTAACTACGAGCAGTACTTC
size: NA; J: TRBJ2-5; V: TRBV28; D: TRBD1; CDR3: CASSLLGTGRETQYF; DNA: TGTGCCAGCAGTTTATTAGGGACAGGGCGAGAGACCCAGTACTTC
size: NA; J: TRBJ2-7; V: TRBV5-5; D: TRBD2; CDR3: CASSLVGLAGGGEQYF; DNA: TGTGCCAGCAGCTTGGTTGGACTAGCGGGAGGAGGTGAGCAGTACTTC
size: NA; J: TRBJ1-4; V: TRBV5-6; D: NA; CDR3: CASSLGRVPEKLFF; DNA: TGTGCCAGCAGCTTGGGCAGGGTCCCTGAAAAACTGTTTTTT
size: NA; J: TRBJ1-6; V: TRBV14; D: NA; CDR3: CASSQRQNNSPLHF; DNA: TGTGCCAGCAGCCAACGACAGAATAATTCACCCCTCCACTTT
size: NA; J: TRBJ1-4; V: TRBV6-6; D: NA; CDR3: CASSLNAGVNEKLFF; DNA: TGTGCCAGCAGCCTAAACGCAGGGGTTAATGAAAAACTGTTTTTT
size: NA; J: TRBJ1-2; V: TRBV19; D: NA; CDR3: CASSINERNGYTF; DNA: TGTGCCAGTAGTATAAACGAGCGGAACGGCTACACCTTC
size: NA; J: TRBJ2-3; V: TRBV11-2; D: TRBD1; CDR3: CASSLDHRQGAGTDTQYF; DNA: TGTGCCAGCAGCTTAGACCACCGACAGGGGGCCGGCACAGATACGCAGTATTTT
size: NA; J: TRBJ2-7; V: TRBV11-3; D: TRBD1; CDR3: CASSSRDSPFYEQYF; DNA: TGTGCCAGCAGCTCCAGGGACAGCCCCTTCTACGAGCAGTACTTC
size: NA; J: TRBJ2-2; V: TRBV4-1; D: NA; CDR3: CASSQGPGGMGTGELFF; DNA: TGCGCCAGCAGCCAAGGCCCTGGAGGGATGGGCACCGGGGAGCTGTTTTTT
size: once; J: TRBJ2-1; V: TRBV21-1; D: NA; CDR3: CASSKPPSSYNEQFF; DNA: TGTGCCAGCAGCAAACCCCCGAGCTCCTACAATGAGCAGTTCTTC
size: NA; J: TRBJ2-2; V: TRBV2; D: NA; CDR3: CASIAVRDTGELFF; DNA: TGTGCCAGCATTGCGGTGAGGGACACCGGGGAGCTGTTTTTT
size: once; J: TRBJ2-3; V: TRBV28; D: TRBD2; CDR3: CASSSWTSGRALGVTDTQYF; DNA: TGTGCCAGCAGTTCATGGACTAGCGGGAGGGCCCTCGGGGTTACAGATACGCAGTATTTT
size: NA; J: TRBJ1-3; V: TRBV18; D: NA; CDR3: CASSPQVNSGNTIYF; DNA: TGTGCCAGCTCACCCCAGGTTAACTCTGGAAACACCATATATTTT
size: NA; J: TRBJ1-4; V: TRBV28; D: TRBD1; CDR3: CATEDRGNEKLFF; DNA: TGTGCCACCGAAGACAGGGGTAATGAAAAACTGTTTTTT
size: NA; J: TRBJ2-2; V: TRBV9; D: TRBD2; CDR3: CASSKGLAGAGELFF; DNA: TGTGCCAGCAGCAAAGGACTAGCAGGCGCCGGGGAGCTGTTTTTT
size: NA; J: TRBJ1-5; V: TRBV4-2; D: NA; CDR3: CASSQDPAADRRYSNQPQHF; DNA: TGTGCCAGCAGCCAAGACCCGGCGGCCGACAGGAGGTATAGCAATCAGCCCCAGCATTTT
size: NA; J: TRBJ2-1; V: TRBV24-1; D: TRBD1; CDR3: CATSESGQTNAYNEQFF; DNA: TGTGCCACCAGTGAGTCGGGACAGACTAATGCCTACAATGAGCAGTTCTTC
size: NA; J: TRBJ2-7; V: TRBV11-2; D: NA; CDR3: CASSDPIRGSSYEQYF; DNA: TGTGCCAGCAGCGACCCCATACGGGGGAGCTCCTACGAGCAGTACTTC
size: NA; J: TRBJ2-1; V: TRBV28; D: NA; CDR3: CASLRLAYNEQFF; DNA: TGTGCCAGCCTCCGTCTAGCGTACAATGAGCAGTTCTTC
size: NA; J: TRBJ2-7; V: TRBV18; D: NA; CDR3: CASSTGHQSYEQYF; DNA: TGTGCCAGCTCCACAGGGCATCAATCCTACGAGCAGTACTTC
size: once; J: TRBJ2-5; V: TRBV30; D: TRBD2; CDR3: CAWTAGGLQETQYF; DNA: TGTGCCTGGACCGCGGGAGGCCTACAAGAGACCCAGTACTTC
size: NA; J: TRBJ1-1; V: TRBV20-1; D: NA; CDR3: CSAYETEAFF; DNA: TGCAGTGCTTATGAGACTGAAGCTTTCTTT